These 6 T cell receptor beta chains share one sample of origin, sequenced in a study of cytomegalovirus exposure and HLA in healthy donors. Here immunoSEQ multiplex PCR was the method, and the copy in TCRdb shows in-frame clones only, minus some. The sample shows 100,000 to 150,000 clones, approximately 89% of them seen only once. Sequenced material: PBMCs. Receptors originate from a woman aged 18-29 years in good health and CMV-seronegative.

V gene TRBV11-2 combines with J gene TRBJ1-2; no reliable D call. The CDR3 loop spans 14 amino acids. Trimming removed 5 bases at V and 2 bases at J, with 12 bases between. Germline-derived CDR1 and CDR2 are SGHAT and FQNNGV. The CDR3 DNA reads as TGTGCCAGCAGCCCTCCTACAGTAAACTATGGCTACACCTTC. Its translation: CASSPPTVNYGYTF.

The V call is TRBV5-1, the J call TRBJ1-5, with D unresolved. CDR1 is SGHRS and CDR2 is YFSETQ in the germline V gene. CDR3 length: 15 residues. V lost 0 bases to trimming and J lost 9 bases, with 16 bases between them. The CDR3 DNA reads TGCGCCAGCAGCTTGGTGTCGGGAATGGAGGGGCCCCAGCATTTT. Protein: CASSLVSGMEGPQHF.

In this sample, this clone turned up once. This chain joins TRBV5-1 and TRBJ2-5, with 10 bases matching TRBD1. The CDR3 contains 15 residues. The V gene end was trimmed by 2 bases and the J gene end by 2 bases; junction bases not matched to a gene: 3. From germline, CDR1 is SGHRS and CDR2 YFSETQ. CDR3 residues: CASSFRTGGQETQYF. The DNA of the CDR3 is TGCGCCAGCAGCTTCAGGACAGGGGGGCAAGAGACCCAGTACTTC.

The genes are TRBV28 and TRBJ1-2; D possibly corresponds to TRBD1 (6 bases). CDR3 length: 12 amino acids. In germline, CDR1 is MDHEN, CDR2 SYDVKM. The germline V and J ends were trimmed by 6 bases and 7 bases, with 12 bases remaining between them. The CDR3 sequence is CASRLNRAGYTF. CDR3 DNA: TGTGCCAGCAGGCTCAACAGGGCTGGCTACACCTTC.

For the CDR3, the DNA is TGTGCCAGCAGCACAGGGGACAACGGGAACACTGAAGCTTTCTTT. Its protein product is CASSTGDNGNTEAFF. The chain employs TRBV7-8 and TRBJ1-1; TRBD1 matches 7 bases. V was pared by 5 bases and J by 1 base, with 7 bases of the junction left unmatched. The CDR3 contains 15 residues. CDR1 is SGHVS and CDR2 is FQNEAQ in the germline V gene. Filled out from reference TRBV7-8 and TRBJ1-1, the complete variable domain reads GAGVSQSPRYKVAKRGQDVALRCDPISGHVSLFWYQQALGQGPEFLTYFQNEAQLDKSGLPSDRFFAERPEGSVSTLKIQRTQQEDSAVYLCASSTGDNGNTEAFFGQGTRLTVV.

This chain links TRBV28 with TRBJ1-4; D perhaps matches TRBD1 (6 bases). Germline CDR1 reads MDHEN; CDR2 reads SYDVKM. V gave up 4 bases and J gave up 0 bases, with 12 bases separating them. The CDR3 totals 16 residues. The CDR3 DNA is TGTGCCAGCAGTTCCCTGGGGGCCCCAACTAATGAAAAACTGTTTTTT. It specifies CASSSLGAPTNEKLFF.